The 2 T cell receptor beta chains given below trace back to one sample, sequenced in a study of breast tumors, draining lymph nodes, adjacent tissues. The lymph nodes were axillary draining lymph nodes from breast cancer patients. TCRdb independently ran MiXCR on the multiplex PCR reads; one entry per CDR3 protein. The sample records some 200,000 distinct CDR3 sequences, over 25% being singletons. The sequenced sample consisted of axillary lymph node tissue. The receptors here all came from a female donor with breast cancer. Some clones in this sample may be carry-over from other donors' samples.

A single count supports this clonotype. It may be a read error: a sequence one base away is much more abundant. The CDR3 loop is CASSLATGPGVTDTQYF. DNA of the CDR3: TGTGCCAGCAGCCTTGCTACAGGACCGGGGGTAACAGATACGCAGTATTTT. V gene TRBV11-2 combines with J gene TRBJ2-3; maybe TRBD2 (6 bases). Germline CDR1 is SGHAT and CDR2 is FQNNGV. Trimming took off 5 bases at V and 3 bases at J, with 21 bases between the two ends. CDR3 length: 17 amino acids.

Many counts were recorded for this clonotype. The CDR3 protein is CASSRTEHREKLFF. CDR3 nucleotides: TGTGCCAGCTCACGGACTGAGCATCGGGAAAAACTGTTTTTT. This chain uses TRBV18 with TRBJ1-4; no reliable D call. Trimming cost V 4 bases and J 8 bases, with 14 bases left between them. CDR1 and CDR2 from the germline V gene are KGHSH and LQKENI. The CDR3 has 14 residues.